This TCR beta chain was retrieved from a study of siplizumab effects on memory and regulatory T cells. Study-level results: Confirmatory evidence of suppressive function in proliferating siplizumab-culture Tregs was not obtained. Mappable alloreactive CD4+ clones were on average around 69% Treg-derived with siplizumab, around 26% in controls.

V lost 9 bases to trimming and J lost 1 base, with 16 bases between them. Germline assignment: CDR1 MNHEY and CDR2 SMNVEV (reference sequence). CDR3 size: 15 residues. The assay covered approximately 10^5 TCR templates per sample. Assay used: immunoSEQ multiplex PCR; TCRdb lists only in-frame clones, some missing. This table has 90,000 to 140,000 clones, approximately 94% appearing once. As for this clone: Its cognate antigen is unknown.

Sequencing used CD4+ T cells sorted from blood. The chain carries TRBV27 and TRBJ1-5; the D is unclear. This clonotype was obtained from a human donor in good health. The CDR3 sequence: CARDGSTSSNQPQHF. The CDR3 coding sequence is TGTGCCAGGGACGGATCGACCTCGAGCAATCAGCCCCAGCATTTT.